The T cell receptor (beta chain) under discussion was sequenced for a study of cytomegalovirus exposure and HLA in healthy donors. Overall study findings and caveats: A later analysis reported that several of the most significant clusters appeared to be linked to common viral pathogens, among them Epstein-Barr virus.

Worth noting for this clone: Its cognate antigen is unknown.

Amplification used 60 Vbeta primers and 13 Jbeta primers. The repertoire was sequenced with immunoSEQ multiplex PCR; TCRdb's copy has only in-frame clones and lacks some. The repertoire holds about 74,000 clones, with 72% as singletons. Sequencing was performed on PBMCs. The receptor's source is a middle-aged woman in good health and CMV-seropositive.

The CDR3 protein is CASSLITPGQGTSYEQYF. Here the CDR3 DNA reads TGTGCCAGCAGTTTAATAACTCCGGGACAGGGGACCTCCTACGAGCAGTACTTC. V and J are TRBV27 and TRBJ2-7, with 10 bases fitting TRBD1. V was pared by 2 bases and J by 0 bases, with 10 bases of the junction left unmatched. The germline gives CDR1 MNHEY, CDR2 SMNVEV (reference sequence). The CDR3 extends over 18 amino acids.